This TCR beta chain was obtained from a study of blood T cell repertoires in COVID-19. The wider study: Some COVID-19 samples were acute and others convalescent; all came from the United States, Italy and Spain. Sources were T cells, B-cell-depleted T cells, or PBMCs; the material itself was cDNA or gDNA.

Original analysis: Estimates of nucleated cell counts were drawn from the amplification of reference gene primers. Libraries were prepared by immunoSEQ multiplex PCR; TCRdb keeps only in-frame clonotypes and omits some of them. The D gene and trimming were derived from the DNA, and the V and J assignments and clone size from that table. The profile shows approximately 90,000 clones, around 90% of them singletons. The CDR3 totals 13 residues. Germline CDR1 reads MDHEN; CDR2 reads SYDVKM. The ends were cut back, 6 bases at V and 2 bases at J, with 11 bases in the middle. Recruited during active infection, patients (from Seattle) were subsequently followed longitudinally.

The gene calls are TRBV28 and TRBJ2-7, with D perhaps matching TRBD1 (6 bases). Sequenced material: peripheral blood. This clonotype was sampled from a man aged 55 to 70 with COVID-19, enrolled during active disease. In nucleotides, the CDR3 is TGTGCCAGCAGGGAACAGGGCACCTACGAGCAGTACTTC. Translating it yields CASREQGTYEQYF.